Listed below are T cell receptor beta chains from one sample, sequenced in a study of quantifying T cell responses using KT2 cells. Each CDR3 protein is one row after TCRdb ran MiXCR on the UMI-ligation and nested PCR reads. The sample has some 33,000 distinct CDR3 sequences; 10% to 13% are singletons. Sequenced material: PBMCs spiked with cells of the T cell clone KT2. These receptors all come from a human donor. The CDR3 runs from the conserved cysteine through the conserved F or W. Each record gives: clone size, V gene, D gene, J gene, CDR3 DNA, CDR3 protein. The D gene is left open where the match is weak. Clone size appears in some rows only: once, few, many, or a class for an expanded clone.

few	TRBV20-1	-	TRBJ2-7	TGCAGTGCTAGAGATATGAGCGGTGCTTCCTACGAGCAGTACTTC	CSARDMSGASYEQYF
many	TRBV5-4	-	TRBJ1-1	TGTGCCAGCAGCTTGAGTCGTCTTGCCGAGAACACTGAAGCTTTCTTT	CASSLSRLAENTEAFF
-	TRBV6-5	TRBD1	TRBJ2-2	TGTGCCAGCAGGAAGGGACAGGGCCGATCGAACACCGGGGAGCTGTTTTTT	CASRKGQGRSNTGELFF
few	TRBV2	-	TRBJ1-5	TGTGCCAGCAGGCAGGGAACGAGCAATCAGCCCCAGCATTTT	CASRQGTSNQPQHF
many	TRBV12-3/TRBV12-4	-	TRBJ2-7	TGTGCCAGCAGTTTAGAGGAAAGACCCTACGAGCAGTACTTC	CASSLEERPYEQYF
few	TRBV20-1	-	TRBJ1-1	TGCAGTGCTAGCTCGGGGGATACTGAAGCTTTCTTT	CSASSGDTEAFF
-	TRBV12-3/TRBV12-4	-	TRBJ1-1	TGTGCCAGCAGGCCCTCCGGGTTCTCCACTGAAGCTTTCTTT	CASRPSGFSTEAFF
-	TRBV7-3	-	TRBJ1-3	TGTGCCAGCAGCCCCGGCCGATTCAGGGTCTCTGGAAACACCATATATTTT	CASSPGRFRVSGNTIYF
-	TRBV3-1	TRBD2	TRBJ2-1	TGTGCCAGCAGCCAAGGACTAGCGGTCTTCAATGAGCAGTTCTTC	CASSQGLAVFNEQFF
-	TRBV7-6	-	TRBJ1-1	TGTGCCTGCAGCCCCGACCGGAGGTCGTCAGGGCTGATCTTT	CACSPDRRSSGLIF
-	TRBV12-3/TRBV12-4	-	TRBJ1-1	TGTGCCAGCAGTCCTGGACAGTCCTCCGTTGCTTTCTTT	CASSPGQSSVAFF
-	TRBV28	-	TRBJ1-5	TGTGCCAGCAGGGCAGGGGTCCTGGGGCATCAGCCCCAGCATTTT	CASRAGVLGHQPQHF
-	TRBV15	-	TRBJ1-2	TGTGCCACCTCCTACTCCGGGACGTACTATGGCTACACCTTC	CATSYSGTYYGYTF
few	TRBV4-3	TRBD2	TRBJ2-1	TGCGCCAGCAGCCAGGGAACTAGCGGGATCTACAATGAGCAGTTCTTC	CASSQGTSGIYNEQFF
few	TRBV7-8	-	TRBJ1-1	TGTGCCAGCAGAGCTTTCAACAGGGAGGGTGAATCTTTCTTT	CASRAFNREGESFF
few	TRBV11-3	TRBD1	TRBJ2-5	TGTGCCAGCAGCCCGAGGACAGGGGGCAAAATGGAGACCCAGTACTTC	CASSPRTGGKMETQYF
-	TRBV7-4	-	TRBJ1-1	TGTGCCAGCAGCTTAGGACAGTTTACTGAAGCTTTCTTT	CASSLGQFTEAFF
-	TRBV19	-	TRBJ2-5	TGTGCCAGTAGTATATCGGAGCAGACGGGAGAGACCCAGTACTTC	CASSISEQTGETQYF
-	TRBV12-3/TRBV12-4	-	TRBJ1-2	TGTGCCAGCATCTCTCCCGAAGTCCCCTATGGCTACACCTTC	CASISPEVPYGYTF
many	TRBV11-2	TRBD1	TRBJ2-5	TGTGCCAGCAGCTTGGGGGGACAGGGGCCAGAGACCCAGTACTTC	CASSLGGQGPETQYF
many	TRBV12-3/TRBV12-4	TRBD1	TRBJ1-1	TGTGCCAGCAGTGCTCCACATACCAGGACAGGGTCGGTAGCTTTCTTT	CASSAPHTRTGSVAFF
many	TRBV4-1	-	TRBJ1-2	TGCGCCAGCAGCCAAGGGGGTGCAGGCAAATATGGCTACACCTTC	CASSQGGAGKYGYTF
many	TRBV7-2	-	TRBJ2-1	TGTGCCAGCAGCCCCAGGGCCCGGTGGTCCTACAATGAGCAGTTCTTC	CASSPRARWSYNEQFF
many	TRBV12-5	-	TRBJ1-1	TGTGCTAGTGGTTTGGTACTTGAGACTGAAGCTTTCTTT	CASGLVLETEAFF
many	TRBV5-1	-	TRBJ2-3	TGCGCCAGCAGCTGGGGACTGCCTAGCACAGATACGCAGTATTTT	CASSWGLPSTDTQYF
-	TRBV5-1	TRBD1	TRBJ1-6	TGCGCCAGCAGCAAAGGACAGGGGGGGGTAAACACCCTCCACTTT	CASSKGQGGVNTLHF